The 14 T cell receptor beta chains presented below share a single source sample, sequenced in a study of T cell changes during pregnancy in multiple sclerosis. TCRdb keeps only in-frame clones here, not all; method: immunoSEQ multiplex PCR. The sample lists about 50,000 clones, around 91% occurring once. The sequencing here drew on peripheral blood, taken after pregnancy. Receptors were obtained from a female donor in good health, enrolled as a control in a pregnancy study.

This clone was seen only once. The V and J genes are TRBV19 and TRBJ2-2; maybe TRBD2 (5 bases). The CDR3 contains 14 residues. V lost 6 bases to trimming and J lost 1 base, with 9 bases between them. Germline-derived CDR1 and CDR2 are LNHDA and SQIVND (reference sequence). The CDR3 sequence is CASRRAVNTGELFF. The CDR3 DNA follows: TGTGCCAGTAGGCGGGCAGTGAACACCGGGGAGCTGTTTTTT.

The rearrangement links TRBV7-7 to TRBJ2-1; 8 bases are shared with TRBD1. CDR3 length equals 15 residues. After removal of 5 bases from V and 7 bases from J, the junction contained 10 bases not matched to a gene. CDR1 and CDR2 (germline): SSHAT, FNYEAQ (reference sequence). The CDR3 loop reads CASSLTGQGINEQFF. Here the CDR3 DNA reads TGTGCCAGCAGCCTTACCGGACAGGGTATTAATGAGCAGTTCTTC.

The V and J genes are TRBV10-3 and TRBJ2-7; maybe TRBD2 (6 bases). V dropped 4 bases and J dropped 0 bases, with 10 bases sitting between them. Germline V gene sequence: CDR1 ENHRY, CDR2 SYGVKD. The CDR3 runs 14 residues. CDR3 bases: TGTGCCATCAGTGGGTCCGGGGGCTCCTACGAGCAGTACTTC. Protein sequence: CAISGSGGSYEQYF.

This chain uses TRBV9 with TRBJ1-6; 9 positions match TRBD1. The germline CDR1 and CDR2 sequences are SGDLS and YYNGEE. Losses at the gene ends were 3 bases for V and 6 bases for J; bases not matched to a gene: 7. The CDR3 contains 16 residues. The CDR3 is CASSAPQTGGNSPLHF. DNA of the CDR3: TGTGCCAGCAGCGCGCCTCAGACAGGGGGTAATTCACCCCTCCACTTT.

The chain has TRBV14 and TRBJ2-7, with D perhaps matching TRBD2 (6 bases). CDR1 is SGHDN and CDR2 is FVKESK in the germline V gene. The germline V and J ends were trimmed by 1 base and 4 bases, with 14 bases remaining between them. This CDR3 is 15 amino acids long. The CDR3 DNA reads as TGTGCCAGCAGCCAAGTCGGGGCGGGGTCGTACGAGCAGTACTTC. Translating gives CASSQVGAGSYEQYF. Looking up the rest from reference TRBV14 and TRBJ2-7 gives the full variable domain: EAGVTQFPSHSVIEKGQTVTLRCDPISGHDNLYWYRRVMGKEIKFLLHFVKESKQDESGMPNNRFLAERTGGTYSTLKVQPAELEDSGVYFCASSQVGAGSYEQYFGPGTRLTVT.

CDR3 protein: CASSSSYLADSYNEQFF. The DNA of the CDR3 is TGTGCCAGCAGCTCTTCATACCTAGCGGACTCCTACAATGAGCAGTTCTTC. The chain uses TRBV7-3 and TRBJ2-1; 7 bases line up with TRBD2. V was clipped by 4 bases and J by 0 bases; unmatched bases: 9. The CDR3 covers 17 residues. Germline CDR1 SGHTA, CDR2 FQGTGA. Full variable domain (missing parts from reference TRBV7-3 and TRBJ2-1): GAGVSQTPSNKVTEKGKYVELRCDPISGHTALYWYRQSLGQGPEFLIYFQGTGAADDSGLPNDRFFAVRPEGSVSTLKIQRTERGDSAVYLCASSSSYLADSYNEQFFGPGTRLTVL.

V is TRBV2 and J is TRBJ2-7; 10 positions agree with TRBD1. The V gene's germline CDR1 is SNHLY and CDR2 FYNNEI. CDR3 length: 12 amino acids. The junction had 2 bases not matched to a gene; V was cut back by 6 bases and J by 6 bases. Here the CDR3 reads CASRDRGSEQYF. CDR3 DNA: TGTGCCAGCAGGGACAGGGGGTCCGAGCAGTACTTC.

The chain uses TRBV7-8 and TRBJ2-7; 10 positions match TRBD2. The CDR3 runs to 17 residues. V lost 1 base to trimming and J lost 5 bases; unmatched junction nucleotides: 11. The germline CDR1 and CDR2 sequences are SGHVS and FQNEAQ. Here the CDR3 reads CASSLGRVLAGAHEQYF. The CDR3 nucleotides are TGTGCCAGCAGCTTAGGGCGGGTTCTAGCGGGAGCCCACGAGCAGTACTTC.

The genes are TRBV6-6 and TRBJ2-5; perhaps TRBD1 as D (6 bases). Germline CDR1 is MNHNY and CDR2 is SVGAGI (reference sequence). The CDR3 consists of 15 residues. V was cut by 6 bases and J by 1 base, with 15 bases left in between. This CDR3 is CASSPGQPSQETQYF. CDR3 nucleotide sequence: TGTGCCAGCAGCCCGGGACAACCCAGCCAAGAGACCCAGTACTTC.

The J gene is TRBJ2-1, the V gene TRBV29-1, with 9 bases that match TRBD2. The CDR3 has 16 amino acids. Germline lookup yields CDR1 SQVTM and CDR2 ANQGSEA. V was pared by 2 bases and J by 4 bases, with 9 bases of the junction left unmatched. CDR3 bases: TGCAGCGTTGAAAAAGGTAGCGGGGGTGCTTACAATGAGCAGTTCTTC. Residues: CSVEKGSGGAYNEQFF.

The chain recombines TRBV7-2 with TRBJ2-2, with TRBD2 identical over 9 bases. Per germline, CDR1 SGHTA and CDR2 FQGNSA. The CDR3 consists of 16 residues. Trimming took 5 bases from V and 8 from J; bases not matched to a gene: 12. This chain's CDR3 is CASSPRGAGGSGELFF. In nucleotides, the CDR3 is TGTGCCAGCAGCCCTCGGGGAGCGGGGGGTTCGGGGGAGCTGTTTTTT.

On this clone itself: In the same sample, other DNA sequences code for this CDR3. The chain combines TRBV6-5 with TRBJ2-5; 7 nucleotides line up with TRBD2. This CDR3 contains 15 residues. CDR1 and CDR2 from the germline V gene are MNHEY and SVGAGI. The junction had 2 bases not matched to a gene; V was cut back by 0 bases and J by 1 base. For the CDR3, the DNA is TGTGCCAGCAGTTACTCGGGGGGGATCCAAGAGACCCAGTACTTC. Residues: CASSYSGGIQETQYF.

The rearrangement joins TRBV7-9 to TRBJ2-7; 12 bases map to TRBD1. The length of the CDR3 is 15 residues. V dropped 5 bases and J dropped 6; count of bases not matched to a gene: 8. Germline lookup yields CDR1 SEHNR and CDR2 FQNEAQ (reference sequence). CDR3 DNA: TGTGCCAGCAGCCCCGTCGGGACAGGGGGCTCCGAGCAGTACTTC. Protein product: CASSPVGTGGSEQYF. Full variable domain (rest looked up from reference TRBV7-9 and TRBJ2-7): DTGVSQNPRHKITKRGQNVTFRCDPISEHNRLYWYRQTLGQGPEFLTYFQNEAQLEKSRLLSDRFSAERPKGSFSTLEIQRTEQGDSAMYLCASSPVGTGGSEQYFGPGTRLTVT.

This chain links TRBV5-6 with TRBJ2-3; possible D gene TRBD1, 6 bases. Between the trimmed V and J ends, which lost 1 base and 4 bases, there was a span of 10 bases. Per the germline V gene, CDR1 is SGHDT and CDR2 is YYEEEE. This CDR3 region has 14 residues. This CDR3 reads CASSLTGPPDTQYF. CDR3 in DNA: TGTGCCAGCAGCTTGACAGGGCCCCCAGATACGCAGTATTTT.